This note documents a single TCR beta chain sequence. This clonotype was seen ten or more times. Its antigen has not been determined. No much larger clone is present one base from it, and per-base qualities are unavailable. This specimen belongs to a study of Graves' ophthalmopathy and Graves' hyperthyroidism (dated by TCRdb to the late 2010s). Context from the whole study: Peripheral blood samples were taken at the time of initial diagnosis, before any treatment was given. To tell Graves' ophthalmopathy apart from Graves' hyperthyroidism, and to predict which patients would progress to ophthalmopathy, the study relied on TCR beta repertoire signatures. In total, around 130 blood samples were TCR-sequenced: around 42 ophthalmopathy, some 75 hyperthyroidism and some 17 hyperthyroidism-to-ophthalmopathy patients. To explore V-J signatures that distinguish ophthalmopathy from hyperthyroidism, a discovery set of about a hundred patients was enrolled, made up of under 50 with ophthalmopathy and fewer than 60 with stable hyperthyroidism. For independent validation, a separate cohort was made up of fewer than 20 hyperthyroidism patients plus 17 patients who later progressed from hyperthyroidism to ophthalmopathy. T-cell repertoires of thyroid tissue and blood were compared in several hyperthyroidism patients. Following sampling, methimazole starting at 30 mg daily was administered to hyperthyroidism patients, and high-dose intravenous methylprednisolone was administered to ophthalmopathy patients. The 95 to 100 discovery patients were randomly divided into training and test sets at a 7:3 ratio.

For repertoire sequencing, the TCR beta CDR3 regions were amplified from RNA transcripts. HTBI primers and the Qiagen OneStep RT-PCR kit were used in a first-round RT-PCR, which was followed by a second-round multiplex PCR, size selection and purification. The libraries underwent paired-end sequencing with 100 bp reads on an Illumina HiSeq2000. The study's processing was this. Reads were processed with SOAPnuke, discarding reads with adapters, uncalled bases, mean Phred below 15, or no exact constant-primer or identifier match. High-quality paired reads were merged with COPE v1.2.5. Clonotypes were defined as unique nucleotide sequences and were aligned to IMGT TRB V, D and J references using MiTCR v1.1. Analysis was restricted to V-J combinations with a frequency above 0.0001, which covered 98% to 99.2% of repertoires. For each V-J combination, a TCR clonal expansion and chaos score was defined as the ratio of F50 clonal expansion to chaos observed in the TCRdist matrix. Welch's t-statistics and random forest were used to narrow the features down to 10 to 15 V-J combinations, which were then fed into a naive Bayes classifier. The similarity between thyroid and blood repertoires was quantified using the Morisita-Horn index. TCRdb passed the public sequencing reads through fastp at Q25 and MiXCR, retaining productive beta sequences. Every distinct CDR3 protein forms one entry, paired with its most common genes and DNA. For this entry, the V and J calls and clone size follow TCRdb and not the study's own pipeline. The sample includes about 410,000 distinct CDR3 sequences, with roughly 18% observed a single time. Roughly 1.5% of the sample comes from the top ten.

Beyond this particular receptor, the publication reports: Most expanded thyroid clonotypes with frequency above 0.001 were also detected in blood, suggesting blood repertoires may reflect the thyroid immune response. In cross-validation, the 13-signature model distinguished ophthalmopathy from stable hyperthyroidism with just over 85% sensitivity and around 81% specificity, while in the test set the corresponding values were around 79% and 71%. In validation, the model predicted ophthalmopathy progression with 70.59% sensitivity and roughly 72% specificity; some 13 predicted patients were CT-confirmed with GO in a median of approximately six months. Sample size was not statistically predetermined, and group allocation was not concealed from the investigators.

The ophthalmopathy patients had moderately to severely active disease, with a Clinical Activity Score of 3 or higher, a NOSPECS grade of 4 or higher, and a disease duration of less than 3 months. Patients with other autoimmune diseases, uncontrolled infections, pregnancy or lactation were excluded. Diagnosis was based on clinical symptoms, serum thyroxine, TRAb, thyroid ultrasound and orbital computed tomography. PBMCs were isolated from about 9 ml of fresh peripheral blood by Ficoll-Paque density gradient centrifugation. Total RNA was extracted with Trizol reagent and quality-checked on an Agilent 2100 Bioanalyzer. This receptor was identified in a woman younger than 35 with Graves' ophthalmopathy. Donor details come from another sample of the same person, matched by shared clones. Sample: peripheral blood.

The DNA is TGTGCCAGCAGTTTTCGGGGGTACGAGCAGTACTTC. This gives the protein CASSFRGYEQYF. The V and J segments used are TRBV28 and TRBJ2-7, and the D gene may be TRBD2, 6 bases matching. The V and J ends are trimmed by 3 bases and 4 bases, leaving 7 bases between them. The germline V gene yields MDHEN for CDR1 and SYDVKM for CDR2. The CDR3 contains 12 residues, cysteine and phenylalanine counted. The kept DNA is CDR3 alone, 36 bases in frame from the first base.